This record concerns one T cell receptor beta chain sequence. The antigen is not known. The diagnosis was founded upon clinical symptoms, serum thyroxine, TRAb, thyroid ultrasound and orbital computed tomography. This sample is part of a study of Graves' ophthalmopathy and Graves' hyperthyroidism. Amplification targeted the TCR beta CDR3 regions, with RNA transcripts as the source material. RT-PCR with HTBI primers came first, then second-round multiplex PCR. TCRdb processed the multiplex PCR reads anew with MiXCR; each CDR3 protein has one entry. The sample holds hundreds of thousands of distinct CDR3 sequences; under 50% are singletons and the top ten take roughly 3.5%. Whole-study results and caveats: Ophthalmopathy progression was predicted with 55% to 71% sensitivity and approximately 72% specificity. Sensitivity of about 90% and specificity of almost 83% were achieved when a 13-signature model separated ophthalmopathy from stable hyperthyroidism.

CDR3 length: 17 amino acids. Trimming left V 8 bases short and J 4 bases short, with 21 bases between. CDR1 and CDR2 from the germline V gene are SGHNT and YENEEA. The chain links TRBV11-3 to TRBJ2-6, with a weak D call TRBD2 (8 bases). The sample consisted of peripheral blood. The origin of this receptor is an adult man with Graves' ophthalmopathy. CDR3 protein: CASRPGRGQKGANVLTF. CDR3 nucleotides: TGTGCCAGCCGACCCGGGAGGGGGCAGAAAGGGGCCAACGTCCTGACTTTC.